Each of the 16 T cell receptor beta chains below was sequenced from the same sample in a study of radiotherapy plus CTLA-4 blockade in lung cancer. Profiled with immunoSEQ multiplex PCR; TCRdb holds only in-frame clones, not every one. Of 80,000 or so clones in the sample, approximately 80% are singletons; the top ten hold 0.79%. This specimen was peripheral blood, taken from a patient treated with radiotherapy plus ipilimumab. The receptors come from a human donor with non-small cell lung cancer who had stable disease on radiotherapy plus ipilimumab.

The chain has TRBV28 and TRBJ2-1; the match to TRBD1 covers 11 bases. Losses at the gene ends were 2 bases for V and 7 bases for J; bases not matched to a gene: 4. The CDR3 spans 15 residues. Germline values: CDR1 MDHEN, CDR2 SYDVKM. The CDR3 DNA follows: TGTGCCAGCAGTTTAGGGGGGACAGGGGGAAATGAGCAGTTCTTC. Residues: CASSLGGTGGNEQFF. Together with reference TRBV28 and TRBJ2-1, the CDR3 gives the full variable domain: DVKVTQSSRYLVKRTGEKVFLECVQDMDHENMFWYRQDPGLGLRLIYFSYDVKMKEKGDIPEGYSVSREKKERFSLILESASTNQTSMYLCASSLGGTGGNEQFFGPGTRLTVL.

The chain recombines TRBV2 with TRBJ2-7; 8 bases are a match to TRBD2. V was clipped by 7 bases and J by 5 bases; unmatched bases: 10. This CDR3 contains 14 residues. Germline V CDR1 and CDR2: SNHLY, FYNNEI. In DNA, the CDR3 is TGTGCCAGCAATCAGGGGAGCGGGGGTGACGAGCAGTACTTC. This gives the protein CASNQGSGGDEQYF.

The chain recombines TRBV27 with TRBJ1-6; D is unclear. V was pared by 2 bases and J by 5 bases, with 7 bases between. Germline values: CDR1 MNHEY, CDR2 SMNVEV (reference sequence). This CDR3 comprises 14 residues. The chain's CDR3 is CASSLAGDNSPLHF. The CDR3 nucleotides are TGTGCCAGCAGTTTAGCCGGGGATAATTCACCCCTCCACTTT.

This chain joins TRBV29-1 and TRBJ1-2; D is uncertain. Trimming took off 7 bases at V and 6 bases at J, with 3 bases between the two ends. Germline V gene data show CDR1 as SQVTM and CDR2 as ANQGSEA. This CDR3 spans 8 amino acids. DNA for the CDR3: TGCAGCGAAGATGGCTACACCTTC. Its protein product is CSEDGYTF.

The chain carries TRBV6-4 and TRBJ2-2; tentatively, D is TRBD2 (5 bases). CDR3 length equals 16 residues. V lost 3 bases, J lost 1 base, and 12 bases lay in between. Germline assignment: CDR1 MRHNA and CDR2 SNTAGT. CDR3 DNA sequence: TGTGCCAGCAGTGAAGGAGGTCTTTTGAACACCGGGGAGCTGTTTTTT. Its protein is CASSEGGLLNTGELFF.

The chain joins TRBV5-1 to TRBJ2-7; 9 bases match TRBD1. V lost 2 bases, J lost 2 bases, and 2 bases stayed unmatched. From germline, CDR1 is SGHRS and CDR2 YFSETQ. The CDR3 is 14 residues long. CDR3 amino acids: CASSLRQGAYEQYF. The CDR3 DNA follows: TGCGCCAGCAGCTTAAGACAGGGGGCCTACGAGCAGTACTTC.

The chain has TRBV7-7 and TRBJ1-1; unclear D gene. The CDR3 has 9 amino acids. Between the trimmed V and J ends, which lost 10 bases and 4 bases, there was a span of 4 bases. Germline V gene sequence: CDR1 SSHAT, CDR2 FNYEAQ (reference sequence). The CDR3 is CATTTEAFF. CDR3 DNA sequence: TGTGCCACCACCACTGAAGCTTTCTTT. The variable domain in full, with the rest retrieved from reference TRBV7-7 and TRBJ1-1, is GAGVSQSPRYKVTKRGQDVTLRCDPISSHATLYWYQQALGQGPEFLTYFNYEAQPDKSGLPSDRFSAERPEGSISTLTIQRTEQRDSAMYRCATTTEAFFGQGTRLTVV.

V and J are TRBV19 and TRBJ2-2; possibly TRBD1 for D (6 bases). V was cut by 7 bases and J by 1 base, with 13 bases left in between. The germline V gene encodes CDR1 LNHDA and CDR2 SQIVND (reference sequence). The CDR3 extends over 15 amino acids. The CDR3 sequence is CASKDLGGNTGELFF. Here the CDR3 DNA reads TGTGCCAGTAAGGACTTAGGGGGGAACACCGGGGAGCTGTTTTTT.

The V and J genes are TRBV6-5 and TRBJ1-1; 7 bases line up with TRBD1. The germline V gene has CDR1 MNHEY and CDR2 SVGAGI. The CDR3 spans 12 residues. V shed 0 bases, J shed 11 bases, and the junction held 3 bases outside the gene matches. This chain's CDR3 is CASSYSGGVAFF. The CDR3 coding sequence is TGTGCCAGCAGTTACTCAGGGGGCGTTGCTTTCTTT.

The rearrangement links TRBV7-2 to TRBJ2-1, with a weak D call TRBD2 (5 bases). The germline V gene has CDR1 SGHTA and CDR2 FQGNSA. The CDR3 has 15 amino acids. V was shortened by 6 bases and J by 9 bases, with 21 bases between the two germline ends. The CDR3 loop reads CASSTAPRAVGEQFF. CDR3 coding DNA: TGTGCCAGCAGTACGGCACCGCGGGCGGTAGGTGAGCAGTTCTTC.

J is TRBJ2-7 and V is TRBV6-1; the D is unclear. V was pared by 5 bases and J by 2 bases, with 4 bases between. The CDR3 sequence is 11 residues long. The germline V gene encodes CDR1 MNHNS and CDR2 SASEGT. CDR3 nucleotides: TGTGCCAGCAGTAAACCCTACGAGCAGTACTTC. Translating it yields CASSKPYEQYF.

The chain uses TRBV6-5 and TRBJ2-1; D gene uncertain. The CDR3 loop spans 13 amino acids. V dropped 6 bases and J dropped 0 bases, with 6 bases sitting between them. From germline, CDR1 is MNHEY and CDR2 SVGAGI. DNA for the CDR3: TGTGCCAGCAGCCTCAGCTCCTACAATGAGCAGTTCTTC. It yields the protein CASSLSSYNEQFF.

The chain employs TRBV9 and TRBJ1-1, with 9 positions matching TRBD1. After removal of 2 bases from V and 12 bases from J, the junction contained 20 bases not matched to a gene. Germline V lookup: CDR1 SGDLS, CDR2 YYNGEE. This CDR3 comprises 17 residues. The CDR3 spells CASSVDPGQGLLDRPFF. The CDR3 DNA follows: TGTGCCAGCAGCGTCGACCCGGGACAGGGTTTACTCGATCGTCCTTTCTTT.

The chain links TRBV18 to TRBJ2-1, with 8 nucleotides matching TRBD1. The junction had 12 bases not matched to a gene; V was cut back by 3 bases and J by 5 bases. CDR1 and CDR2 from the germline V gene are KGHSH and LQKENI. The CDR3 has 17 amino acids. The CDR3 DNA reads TGTGCCAGCTCACCTAGACCACCGGGACAGGACAACAATGAGCAGTTCTTC. Translated: CASSPRPPGQDNNEQFF.

This chain links TRBV10-3 with TRBJ2-1; the D is unclear. From germline, CDR1 is ENHRY and CDR2 SYGVKD. CDR3 length: 14 residues. Trimming took off 4 bases at V and 6 bases at J, with 13 bases between the two ends. The DNA for the CDR3 is TGTGCCATCAGTGTGGACGGGTCCCCCAATGAGCAGTTCTTC. The encoded protein is CAISVDGSPNEQFF.

The V call is TRBV11-2, the J call TRBJ1-1; D not certain. Germline loops: CDR1 SGHAT, CDR2 FQNNGV. Trimming removed 4 bases from V and 0 bases from J, with 9 bases in between. The CDR3 is made up of 14 amino acids. CDR3 sequence reads: CASSYGRMNTEAFF. The CDR3 region has the DNA TGTGCCAGCAGCTACGGACGGATGAACACTGAAGCTTTCTTT. Drawing the rest from reference TRBV11-2 and TRBJ1-1, the complete variable domain is EAGVAQSPRYKIIEKRQSVAFWCNPISGHATLYWYQQILGQGPKLLIQFQNNGVVDDSQLPKDRFSAERLKGVDSTLKIQPAKLEDSAVYLCASSYGRMNTEAFFGQGTRLTVV.